The source of this T cell receptor (beta chain) is a study of blood T cell repertoires in COVID-19 (dated by TCRdb to 2020 to 2022). Broadly, across the study: Samples from collaborators originated in the United States, Italy and Spain and spanned both the acute and convalescent phases of COVID-19. The repertoires were released in a freely available public database meant as a resource for research on the immune response to SARS-CoV-2. Samples came from the ongoing ImmuneRACE study (first 160 participants) plus 1,254 subjects from 6 global collaborators. The prospective study material was composed of cDNA or gDNA derived from T cells, B-cell-depleted T cells, or PBMCs. Nearly every sample came with metadata listing a de-identified subject ID, COVID-19 status, age in years and sex. Subjects who had been exposed to COVID-19, were actively infected with it, or had recovered from it provided the deeply sampled blood TCRbeta repertoires that made up the dataset. Where HLA class I and class II types were available, the types were taken from metadata supplied by the sample provider, not from assay-based typing.

The CDR3 runs 16 residues from the cysteine to the phenylalanine. Only CDR3 DNA remains: 48 bases, in frame from the first base. For this chain, trimming is 5 bases at the V end and 4 bases at the J end, and the number of junction bases without a gene match is 11. CDR1 is given as SGHVS and CDR2 as FQNEAQ, both from the germline V gene. The immunoSEQ Assay, a bias-controlled multiplex PCR, was used to amplify TCRbeta CDR3 regions from genomic DNA. The study's own analysis went as follows. The number of nucleated cells in each sample was estimated from the amplification of reference gene primers within the assay. To quantify the absolute abundance of each unique TCRbeta CDR3 rearrangement, sequence reads were collapsed and filtered. For each sample, productive Simpson clonality was calculated as the square root of Simpson's diversity index over productive rearrangements. What TCRdb holds here is the immuneACCESS table cut down to in-frame rearrangements. Part of the clones is not present; checked against another copy, under half of the missing clones reflect an unresolved V gene, and the others are unexplained. V, J and clone size derive from that table, while D and trimming were established from the DNA sequence. Within this sample are 250,000 or so clones, with 85% to 90% of them counted one time only. About 5.2% of the sample lies in the top ten.

Here is what the overall study found, with its caveats: The amount of clinical and demographic metadata varied by source and participant and was provided uncurated.

Of note for this clone: It lacks a known antigen. Per-nucleotide qualities are absent, and no much larger clonotype sits a single base away.

In Seattle, one collaborating source enrolled patients while the infection was active and tracked those patients longitudinally over the course of disease. The collaborating institutions used their own protocols to collect whole blood in K2EDTA tubes. For TCRbeta analysis, collaborator samples were shipped as frozen whole blood, as isolated PBMCs, or as DNA extracted from either sample type. The source of this sequence is a woman aged 60-75 years with COVID-19, enrolled during active disease. Sequencing was done on a sample of peripheral blood. The chain links TRBV7-8 with TRBJ2-1; 7 bases in the junction line up with TRBD2. CDR3 loop: CASSRTGTTIYNEQFF. The nucleotides read TGTGCCAGCAGCAGGACCGGGACTACTATTTACAATGAGCAGTTCTTC.